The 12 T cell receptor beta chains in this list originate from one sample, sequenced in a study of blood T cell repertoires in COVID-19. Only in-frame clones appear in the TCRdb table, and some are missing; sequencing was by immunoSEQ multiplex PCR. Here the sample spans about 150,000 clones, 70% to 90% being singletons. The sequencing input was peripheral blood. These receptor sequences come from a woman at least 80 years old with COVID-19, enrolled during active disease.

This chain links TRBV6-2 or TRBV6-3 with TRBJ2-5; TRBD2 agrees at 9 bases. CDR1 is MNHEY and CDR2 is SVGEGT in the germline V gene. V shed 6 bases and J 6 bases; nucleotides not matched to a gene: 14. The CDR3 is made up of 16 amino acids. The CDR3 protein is CASSPSTGLAGQTQYF. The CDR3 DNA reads TGTGCCAGCAGCCCTTCCACGGGGCTAGCGGGACAGACCCAGTACTTC.

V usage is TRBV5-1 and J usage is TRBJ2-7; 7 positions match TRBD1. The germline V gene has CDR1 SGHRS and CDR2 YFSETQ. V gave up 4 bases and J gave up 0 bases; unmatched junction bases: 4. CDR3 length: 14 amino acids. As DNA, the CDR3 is TGCGCCAGCAGCCGACAGGGAGACTCCTACGAGCAGTACTTC. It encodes CASSRQGDSYEQYF.

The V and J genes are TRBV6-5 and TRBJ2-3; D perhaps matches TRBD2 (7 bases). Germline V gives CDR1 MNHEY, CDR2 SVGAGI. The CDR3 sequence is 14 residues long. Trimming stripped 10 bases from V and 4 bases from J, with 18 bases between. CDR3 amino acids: CATRGGAQADTQYF. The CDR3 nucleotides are TGTGCCACGAGGGGGGGGGCGCAGGCAGATACGCAGTATTTT.

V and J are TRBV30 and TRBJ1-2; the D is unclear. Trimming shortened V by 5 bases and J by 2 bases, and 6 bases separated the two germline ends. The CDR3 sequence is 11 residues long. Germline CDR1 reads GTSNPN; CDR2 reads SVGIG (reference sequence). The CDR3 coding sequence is TGTGCCTGGGAGGAGAACTATGGCTACACCTTC. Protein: CAWEENYGYTF.

Here the CDR3 reads CASSDRQGYDGYTF. The CDR3 DNA reads as TGCGCCAGCAGTGATCGACAGGGTTATGATGGCTACACCTTC. The rearrangement uses TRBV10-2 and TRBJ1-2, with TRBD1 identical over 7 bases. The ends lost 3 bases at V and 6 bases at J; junction bases unmatched: 7. The CDR3 runs to 14 residues. Germline V CDR1 and CDR2: WSHSY, SAAADI.

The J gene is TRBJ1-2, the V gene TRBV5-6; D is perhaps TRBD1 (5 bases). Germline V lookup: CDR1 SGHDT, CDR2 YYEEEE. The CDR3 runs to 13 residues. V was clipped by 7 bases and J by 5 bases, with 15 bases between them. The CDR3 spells CASFTGGYYGYTF. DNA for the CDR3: TGTGCCAGCTTCACCGGGGGATATTATGGCTACACCTTC. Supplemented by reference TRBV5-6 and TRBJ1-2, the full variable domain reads DAGVTQSPTHLIKTRGQQVTLRCSPKSGHDTVSWYQQALGQGPQFIFQYYEEEERQRGNFPDRFSGHQFPNYSSELNVNALLLGDSALYLCASFTGGYYGYTFGSGTRLTVV.

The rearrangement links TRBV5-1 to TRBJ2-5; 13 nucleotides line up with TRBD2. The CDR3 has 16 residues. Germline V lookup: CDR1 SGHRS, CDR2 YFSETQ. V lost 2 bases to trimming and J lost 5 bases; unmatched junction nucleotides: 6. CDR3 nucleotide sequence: TGCGCCAGCAGCTTACTAGCGGGAGGGCCGCAGGAGACCCAGTACTTC. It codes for CASSLLAGGPQETQYF.

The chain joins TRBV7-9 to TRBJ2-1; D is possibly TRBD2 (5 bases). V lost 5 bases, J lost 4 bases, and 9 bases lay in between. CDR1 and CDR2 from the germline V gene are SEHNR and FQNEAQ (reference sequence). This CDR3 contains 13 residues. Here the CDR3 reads CASSQWTYNEQFF. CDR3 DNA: TGTGCCAGCAGCCAGTGGACTTACAATGAGCAGTTCTTC.

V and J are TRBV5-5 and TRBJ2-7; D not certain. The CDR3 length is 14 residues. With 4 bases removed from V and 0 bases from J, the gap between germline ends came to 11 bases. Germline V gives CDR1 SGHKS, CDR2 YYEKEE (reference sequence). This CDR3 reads CASSPSTPSYEQYF. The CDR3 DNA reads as TGTGCCAGCAGCCCAAGCACCCCCTCCTACGAGCAGTACTTC.

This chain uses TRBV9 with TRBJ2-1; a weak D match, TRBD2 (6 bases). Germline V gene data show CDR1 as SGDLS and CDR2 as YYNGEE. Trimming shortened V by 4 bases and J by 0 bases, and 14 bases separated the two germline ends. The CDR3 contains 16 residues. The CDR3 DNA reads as TGTGCCAGCAGCCCTTTTGGTAGCGGCTCCTACAATGAGCAGTTCTTC. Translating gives CASSPFGSGSYNEQFF.

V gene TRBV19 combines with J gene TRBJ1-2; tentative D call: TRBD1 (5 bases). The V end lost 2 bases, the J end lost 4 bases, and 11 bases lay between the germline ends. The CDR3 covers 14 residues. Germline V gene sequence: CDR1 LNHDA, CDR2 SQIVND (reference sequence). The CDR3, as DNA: TGTGCCAGTAGTATAACTTGGGGGGGCTATGGCTACACCTTC. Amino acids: CASSITWGGYGYTF.

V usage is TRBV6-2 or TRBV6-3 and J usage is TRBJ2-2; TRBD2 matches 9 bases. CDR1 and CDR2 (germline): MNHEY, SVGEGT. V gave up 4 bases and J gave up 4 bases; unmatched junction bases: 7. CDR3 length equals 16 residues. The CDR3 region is CASSWELAGRTGELFF. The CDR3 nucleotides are TGTGCCAGCAGTTGGGAACTAGCGGGCCGCACCGGGGAGCTGTTTTTT.